This paragraph reports one T cell receptor (beta chain). The target antigen is unknown. The sample is drawn from a study of chemoradiotherapy in HPV16-positive cancers. General study results and limits: The functional HPV-specific definition rests on just two HPV16-positive patients.

Libraries were prepared by immunoSEQ multiplex PCR; TCRdb keeps only in-frame clonotypes and omits some of them. The profile shows approximately 12,000 clones, around 75% of them singletons. The germline gives CDR1 LGHNA, CDR2 YSLEER. Trimming cost V 0 bases and J 6 bases, with 9 bases left between them. This CDR3 spans 13 amino acids. The V call is TRBV4-3, the J call TRBJ2-7; the D is unclear. This sample was taken from a patient who underwent chemoradiotherapy. This clonotype was obtained from a human donor with HPV-associated anogenital cancer. The CDR3 DNA reads TGCGCCAGCAGCCAAGACCGGTCTCCCGAGCAGTACTTC. Translation gives CASSQDRSPEQYF.